The next 6 T cell receptor beta chains were all read from a single sample in a study of T cell changes during pregnancy in multiple sclerosis. Profiled with immunoSEQ multiplex PCR; TCRdb holds only in-frame clones, not every one. Among roughly 40,000 clones, around 92% were seen once, and the ten largest hold just under 0.5%. The sample in question was CD4+ T cells from peripheral blood mononuclear cells, obtained in the second trimester of pregnancy. The receptors were sampled from a female donor in good health, enrolled as a control in a pregnancy study.

This clone is a singleton in its sample. This chain joins TRBV10-3 and TRBJ1-3; 7 bases agree with TRBD1. V gave up 2 bases and J gave up 2 bases; unmatched junction bases: 0. This CDR3 comprises 14 residues. Germline assignment: CDR1 ENHRY and CDR2 SYGVKD. CDR3 loop: CAISEDRAGNTIYF. DNA for the CDR3: TGTGCCATCAGTGAGGACAGGGCTGGAAACACCATATATTTT.

This clone rates as medium-sized. This sequence joins TRBV30 and TRBJ1-4; a weak D match, TRBD1 (6 bases). Trimming left V 1 base short and J 7 bases short, with 10 bases between. Germline V gives CDR1 GTSNPN, CDR2 SVGIG (reference sequence). The CDR3 extends over 13 amino acids. The CDR3: CAWSGGHGEKLFF. DNA for the CDR3: TGTGCCTGGAGTGGGGGGCATGGTGAAAAACTGTTTTTT.

J is TRBJ2-1 and V is TRBV5-5, with 14 bases lining up with TRBD2. The CDR3 spans 15 residues. V lost 4 bases and J lost 9; bases outside the gene matches: 6. Germline V gives CDR1 SGHKS, CDR2 YYEKEE (reference sequence). The DNA of the CDR3 is TGTGCCAGCAGCCGGACTAGCGGGGGGTGGGGTGAGCAGTTCTTC. Protein: CASSRTSGGWGEQFF. Full variable domain (rest looked up from reference TRBV5-5 and TRBJ2-1): DAGVTQSPTHLIKTRGQQVTLRCSPISGHKSVSWYQQVLGQGPQFIFQYYEKEERGRGNFPDRFSARQFPNYSSELNVNALLLGDSALYLCASSRTSGGWGEQFFGPGTRLTVL.

V gene TRBV7-3 combines with J gene TRBJ1-1; weak D call: TRBD1 (6 bases). The CDR3 totals 14 residues. Trimming cost V 1 base and J 3 bases, with 9 bases left between them. Germline loops: CDR1 SGHTA, CDR2 FQGTGA. As DNA, the CDR3 is TGTGCCAGCAGCTTAAGGGGGCGAGACACTGAAGCTTTCTTT. It specifies CASSLRGRDTEAFF.

This clone has a single count. The rearrangement uses TRBV7-2 and TRBJ2-2; D is unresolved. This CDR3 has 13 residues. Germline lookup yields CDR1 SGHTA and CDR2 FQGNSA. V shed 4 bases and J shed 7 bases, with 10 bases lying between them. The CDR3 is CASSSNPGGELFF. DNA of the CDR3: TGTGCCAGCAGCTCGAATCCAGGCGGGGAGCTGTTTTTT.

V gene TRBV5-4 combines with J gene TRBJ2-3; D perhaps matches TRBD2 (6 bases). The CDR3 contains 13 residues. Germline CDR1 and CDR2: SGHNT and YYREEE (reference sequence). Trimming took 4 bases from V and 5 from J, leaving 11 bases between them. CDR3 sequence reads: CASSLFGGDTQYF. CDR3 coding DNA: TGTGCCAGCAGCCTGTTCGGGGGAGATACGCAGTATTTT. Full variable domain (remainder filled in from reference TRBV5-4 and TRBJ2-3): ETGVTQSPTHLIKTRGQQVTLRCSSQSGHNTVSWYQQALGQGPQFIFQYYREEENGRGNFPPRFSGLQFPNYSSELNVNALELDDSALYLCASSLFGGDTQYFGPGTRLTVL.